Following are 27 T cell receptor beta chains from one sample sequenced in a study of blood T cell repertoires in COVID-19. The assay was immunoSEQ multiplex PCR, and TCRdb's table has in-frame clones only and misses some. The profile shows approximately 110,000 clones, 75% to 90% of them singletons. Sequenced: peripheral blood. The receptors derive from a woman aged 80 or older with COVID-19, enrolled during active disease.

The chain employs TRBV10-3 and TRBJ1-1, with 7 bases identical to TRBD1. The ends lost 4 bases at V and 4 bases at J; junction bases unmatched: 9. From germline, CDR1 is ENHRY and CDR2 SYGVKD. This CDR3 has 15 amino acids. The CDR3 spells CAISVLEGAGTEAFF. In DNA form, the CDR3 reads TGTGCCATCAGTGTTCTGGAGGGGGCAGGCACTGAAGCTTTCTTT.

This chain connects TRBV4-3 to TRBJ2-3; the match to TRBD2 covers 7 bases. Germline V gives CDR1 LGHNA, CDR2 YSLEER. The length of the CDR3 is 15 residues. V gave up 1 base and J gave up 1 base; unmatched junction bases: 2. This CDR3 is CASSQGAGGTDTQYF. In DNA form, the CDR3 reads TGCGCCAGCAGCCAAGGCGCGGGAGGCACAGATACGCAGTATTTT.

The rearrangement joins TRBV7-2 to TRBJ2-7; TRBD2 matches 9 bases. Looked up from germline, CDR1 is SGHTA and CDR2 is FQGNSA. This CDR3 contains 16 residues. After removal of 5 bases from V and 3 bases from J, the junction contained 11 bases not matched to a gene. The CDR3 loop reads CASSPGVAGDYYEQYF. Here the CDR3 DNA reads TGTGCCAGCAGCCCAGGGGTAGCGGGGGACTACTACGAGCAGTACTTC. The complete variable domain, with remaining parts taken from reference TRBV7-2 and TRBJ2-7, reads GAGVSQSPSNKVTEKGKDVELRCDPISGHTALYWYRQSLGQGLEFLIYFQGNSAPDKSGLPSDRFSAERTGGSVSTLTIQRTQQEDSAVYLCASSPGVAGDYYEQYFGPGTRLTVT.

The chain carries TRBV29-1 and TRBJ2-5, with 12 bases fitting TRBD2. CDR1 is SQVTM, CDR2 ANQGSEA, per germline. The CDR3 extends over 17 amino acids. V lost 4 bases, J lost 5 bases, and 14 bases stayed unmatched. The DNA of the CDR3 is TGCAGCGTTGGCCTCTTGGCTAGCGGGAGGGCTTTGGAGACCCAGTACTTC. Translated: CSVGLLASGRALETQYF.

About this clone: This CDR3 is also generated by other DNA sequences in the sample. V usage is TRBV4-3 and J usage is TRBJ2-5, with TRBD2 matching over 11 bases. Germline CDR1 is LGHNA and CDR2 is YSLEER. This CDR3 is 15 amino acids long. Losses at the gene ends were 4 bases for V and 5 bases for J; bases not matched to a gene: 6. This CDR3 reads CASSLGLAGGETQYF. DNA for the CDR3: TGCGCCAGCAGCCTTGGACTAGCGGGTGGGGAGACCCAGTACTTC.

This chain uses TRBV5-1 with TRBJ2-7; 8 nucleotides line up with TRBD2. Trimming took 5 bases from V and 5 from J; bases not matched to a gene: 6. Germline-derived CDR1 and CDR2 are SGHRS and YFSETQ. CDR3 length: 13 amino acids. The CDR3 is CASRPIGGDEQYF. The CDR3 DNA sequence: TGCGCCAGCAGGCCTATCGGGGGGGACGAGCAGTACTTC.

This chain joins TRBV28 and TRBJ1-5; D unclear. Trimming took 5 bases from V and 4 from J, leaving 21 bases between them. Germline CDR1 is MDHEN and CDR2 is SYDVKM. CDR3 size: 17 residues. The CDR3 is CASSLIGAVGSNQPQHF. The CDR3, as DNA: TGTGCCAGCAGTCTTATAGGTGCCGTCGGGAGTAATCAGCCCCAGCATTTT. Drawing the rest from reference TRBV28 and TRBJ1-5, the complete variable domain is DVKVTQSSRYLVKRTGEKVFLECVQDMDHENMFWYRQDPGLGLRLIYFSYDVKMKEKGDIPEGYSVSREKKERFSLILESASTNQTSMYLCASSLIGAVGSNQPQHFGDGTRLSIL.

V gene TRBV6-1 combines with J gene TRBJ1-1; D gene uncertain. CDR1 MNHNS and CDR2 SASEGT come from the germline V gene. The CDR3 loop spans 15 amino acids. V lost 0 bases and J 4 bases, leaving 12 bases between the germline ends. The CDR3 DNA follows: TGTGCCAGCAGTGAAGCCCGGGAGGTGGGCACTGAAGCTTTCTTT. This encodes CASSEAREVGTEAFF.

The gene calls are TRBV7-9 and TRBJ1-4; TRBD1 aligns across 8 bases. After removal of 5 bases from V and 7 bases from J, the junction contained 9 bases not matched to a gene. CDR1 and CDR2 (germline): SEHNR, FQNEAQ (reference sequence). The CDR3 is 15 amino acids. The CDR3 DNA reads TGTGCCAGCAGCCCCCCCGGCACAGGGGGTGAAAAACTGTTTTTT. It translates to CASSPPGTGGEKLFF.

The chain recombines TRBV19 with TRBJ2-7, with D uncertain. Trimming shortened V by 2 bases and J by 9 bases, and 14 bases separated the two germline ends. The CDR3 runs 13 residues. The germline gives CDR1 LNHDA, CDR2 SQIVND (reference sequence). The CDR3 sequence: CASSIMPGSGQYF. The CDR3 nucleotides read TGTGCCAGTAGTATAATGCCCGGTTCGGGGCAGTACTTC. The full variable domain, in which reference TRBV19 and TRBJ2-7 provide the parts outside the CDR3, is DGGITQSPKYLFRKEGQNVTLSCEQNLNHDAMYWYRQDPGQGLRLIYYSQIVNDFQKGDIAEGYSVSREKKESFPLTVTSAQKNPTAFYLCASSIMPGSGQYFGPGTRLTVT.

This clone showed up just once. This chain joins TRBV29-1 and TRBJ2-5, with D maybe TRBD2 (6 bases). Germline CDR1 and CDR2: SQVTM and ANQGSEA. Trimming took off 2 bases at V and 5 bases at J, with 21 bases between the two ends. The CDR3 runs 16 residues. This CDR3 reads CSVERGSGRGRETQYF. DNA of the CDR3: TGCAGCGTTGAACGGGGGTCAGGTAGAGGACGGGAGACCCAGTACTTC.

The V gene is TRBV11-2, the J gene TRBJ2-7; D possibly corresponds to TRBD2 (7 bases). In germline, CDR1 is SGHAT, CDR2 FQNNGV. This CDR3 is 14 amino acids long. Trimming removed 6 bases at V and 1 base at J, with 13 bases between. As DNA, the CDR3 is TGTGCCAGCAGACGGGGGGCAGAGTCCTACGAGCAGTACTTC. Residues: CASRRGAESYEQYF. The full variable domain, its missing parts supplied by reference TRBV11-2 and TRBJ2-7, is EAGVAQSPRYKIIEKRQSVAFWCNPISGHATLYWYQQILGQGPKLLIQFQNNGVVDDSQLPKDRFSAERLKGVDSTLKIQPAKLEDSAVYLCASRRGAESYEQYFGPGTRLTVT.

The rearrangement links TRBV5-1 to TRBJ2-2, with D tentatively TRBD1 (5 bases). This CDR3 region has 15 residues. V was shortened by 3 bases and J by 2 bases, with 11 bases between the two germline ends. CDR1 and CDR2 (germline): SGHRS, YFSETQ. The CDR3 DNA reads as TGCGCCAGCAGCTCACAGGTTCTTAACACCGGGGAGCTGTTTTTT. Amino acid sequence: CASSSQVLNTGELFF.

In this sample, this clone turned up a few times. The chain recombines TRBV28 with TRBJ2-7; 9 bases line up with TRBD1. The CDR3 is 15 amino acids. The V and J ends lost 6 bases and 6 bases, in that order; junction bases with no gene match: 12. Germline loops: CDR1 MDHEN, CDR2 SYDVKM. The CDR3 nucleotides are TGTGCCAGCAGCCCCCCCCGACAGGGGGGAGGCGAGCAGTACTTC. Translated: CASSPPRQGGGEQYF.

This rearrangement joins TRBV6-5 to TRBJ1-6, with unresolved D. V lost 4 bases and J lost 7, with 5 bases in between. CDR1 is MNHEY, CDR2 SVGAGI, per germline. CDR3 length: 12 amino acids. The CDR3 DNA sequence: TGTGCCAGCAGTTTCGTGAATTCACCCCTCCACTTT. Encoded protein: CASSFVNSPLHF.

The sample holds a few counts of this clone. The rearrangement uses TRBV12-3 or TRBV12-4 and TRBJ1-2; 7 bases map to TRBD1. This CDR3 region has 13 residues. V lost 5 bases to trimming and J lost 6 bases; unmatched junction nucleotides: 6. CDR3 bases: TGTGCCAGCAGTCCCGGGACAGCTAATGGCTACACCTTC. Protein: CASSPGTANGYTF.

The genes are TRBV9 and TRBJ2-3, with 7 positions matching TRBD2. V lost 5 bases, J lost 3 bases, and 6 bases stayed unmatched. The CDR3 length is 14 residues. Germline values: CDR1 SGDLS, CDR2 YYNGEE. CDR3 loop: CASRPAGVTDTQYF. CDR3 DNA sequence: TGTGCCAGCAGACCGGCGGGAGTGACAGATACGCAGTATTTT.

The chain joins TRBV5-5 to TRBJ1-1; TRBD1 matches 9 bases. Looked up from germline, CDR1 is SGHKS and CDR2 is YYEKEE (reference sequence). The junction had 4 bases not matched to a gene; V was cut back by 4 bases and J by 0 bases. The CDR3 spans 15 residues. In nucleotides, the CDR3 is TGTGCCAGCAGCCCGCGACAGGGGGTGAACACTGAAGCTTTCTTT. This codes for CASSPRQGVNTEAFF.

This rearrangement joins TRBV24-1 to TRBJ2-3, with 8 bases that match TRBD1. Per germline, CDR1 KGHDR and CDR2 SFDVKD. CDR3 length equals 21 residues. The J segment lost 1 base and the V segment lost 3 bases, leaving 20 bases of the junction unmatched. CDR3 bases: TGTGCCACCAGTGATCACCGTATGGCAGGGGGCTTTGTCCCCGGCACAGATACGCAGTATTTT. It specifies CATSDHRMAGGFVPGTDTQYF.

The rearrangement uses TRBV7-6 and TRBJ2-1, with 11 bases lining up with TRBD2. There are 16 residues in the CDR3. Per the germline V gene, CDR1 is SGHVS and CDR2 is FNYEAQ. Losses at the gene ends were 5 bases for V and 4 bases for J; bases not matched to a gene: 7. The CDR3 coding sequence is TGTGCCAGCAGCCTCCAAACTAGCGGGGGTTACAATGAGCAGTTCTTC. Translated, it gives CASSLQTSGGYNEQFF. The variable domain in full, completed from reference TRBV7-6 and TRBJ2-1, reads GAGVSQSPRYKVTKRGQDVALRCDPISGHVSLYWYRQALGQGPEFLTYFNYEAQQDKSGLPNDRFSAERPEGSISTLTIQRTEQRDSAMYRCASSLQTSGGYNEQFFGPGTRLTVL.

This clone has only one observation. V gene TRBV27 combines with J gene TRBJ2-1; TRBD1 matches 9 bases. V gave up 6 bases and J gave up 7 bases; unmatched junction bases: 4. Germline loops: CDR1 MNHEY, CDR2 SMNVEV (reference sequence). CDR3 length equals 13 residues. The CDR3 sequence is CASRVTGGNEQFF. In nucleotides, the CDR3 is TGTGCCAGCAGGGTGACAGGGGGAAATGAGCAGTTCTTC.

The chain combines TRBV6-5 with TRBJ1-1; D not resolved. Germline V CDR1 and CDR2: MNHEY, SVGAGI. CDR3 size: 11 residues. V was cut by 4 bases and J by 3 bases, with 3 bases left in between. The CDR3 loop reads CASSSDTEAFF. The CDR3 nucleotides read TGTGCCAGCAGTTCCGACACTGAAGCTTTCTTT.

The chain has TRBV28 and TRBJ1-6; no clear D gene. Between the trimmed V and J ends, which lost 8 bases and 0 bases, there was a span of 8 bases. Looked up from germline, CDR1 is MDHEN and CDR2 is SYDVKM. This CDR3 spans 14 amino acids. CDR3 in amino acids: CASLTVSYNSPLHF. The CDR3 DNA reads TGTGCCAGCCTCACAGTCTCCTATAATTCACCCCTCCACTTT.

The V and J genes are TRBV19 and TRBJ1-1; a possible D gene is TRBD1 (5 bases). The ends were cut back, 7 bases at V and 0 bases at J, with 12 bases in the middle. Germline V gene data show CDR1 as LNHDA and CDR2 as SQIVND (reference sequence). This CDR3 is built from 14 residues. CDR3 region: CASNTEGLNTEAFF. CDR3 coding DNA: TGTGCCAGTAACACGGAGGGGCTGAACACTGAAGCTTTCTTT. Full variable domain (missing parts from reference TRBV19 and TRBJ1-1): DGGITQSPKYLFRKEGQNVTLSCEQNLNHDAMYWYRQDPGQGLRLIYYSQIVNDFQKGDIAEGYSVSREKKESFPLTVTSAQKNPTAFYLCASNTEGLNTEAFFGQGTRLTVV.

The chain uses TRBV6-2 or TRBV6-3 and TRBJ2-5; weak D call: TRBD1 (5 bases). This CDR3 comprises 15 residues. The germline V gene encodes CDR1 MNHEY and CDR2 SVGEGT. V gave up 2 bases and J gave up 5 bases, with 15 bases separating them. The CDR3 protein is CASSYLGPGSETQYF. The CDR3 nucleotides read TGTGCCAGCAGTTACCTGGGGCCAGGATCCGAGACCCAGTACTTC.

The chain recombines TRBV5-4 with TRBJ2-3; weak D call: TRBD2 (6 bases). Trimming cost V 6 bases and J 2 bases, with 19 bases left between them. Germline loops: CDR1 SGHNT, CDR2 YYREEE (reference sequence). The CDR3 is made up of 16 amino acids. This chain's CDR3 is CASKEGGSTLTDTQYF. The CDR3 DNA reads TGTGCCAGCAAGGAGGGTGGGAGTACCCTCACAGATACGCAGTATTTT.

This clone was recorded only once. The V and J genes are TRBV18 and TRBJ2-5; D may be TRBD1 (6 bases). Germline CDR1 KGHSH, CDR2 LQKENI. Trimming cost V 3 bases and J 5 bases, with 19 bases left between them. The CDR3 covers 16 residues. DNA for the CDR3: TGTGCCAGCTCACCCCCGACGGCCAGGGGTATCGAGACCCAGTACTTC. Its translation: CASSPPTARGIETQYF.